The subject of this entry is one T cell receptor (beta chain). Antigen unknown. Preparation of the TCRbeta library was carried out with unique molecular identifiers. One entry per CDR3 protein, called by TCRdb with MiXCR from the PCR reads. The sample holds around 420,000 distinct CDR3 sequences, around 15% seen once. The sample belongs to a study of T-cell reconstitution after alpha-beta-depleted transplantation in children. Findings of the study overall: The authors attributed T-cell counts and diversity one year after transplant mostly to newly produced T cells.

V lost 4 bases and J lost 2; bases outside the gene matches: 10. CDR1 LGHDT and CDR2 YNNKEL come from the germline V gene (reference sequence). The CDR3 consists of 17 residues. Sequencing was performed on PBMCs, mostly from graft donor cells, taken 360 days after TCRalphabeta/CD19-depleted stem cell transplant. This rearrangement joins TRBV3-1 to TRBJ2-7; 11 bases map to TRBD1. This receptor was taken from a boy younger than two who had a stem cell transplant for Wiskott-Aldrich syndrome, so the T cells may come from the graft donor. The CDR3 coding sequence is TGTGCCAGCAGCCCCCTCCTAGGACAGGGGGCGGCCTACGAGCAGTACTTC. Protein sequence: CASSPLLGQGAAYEQYF.